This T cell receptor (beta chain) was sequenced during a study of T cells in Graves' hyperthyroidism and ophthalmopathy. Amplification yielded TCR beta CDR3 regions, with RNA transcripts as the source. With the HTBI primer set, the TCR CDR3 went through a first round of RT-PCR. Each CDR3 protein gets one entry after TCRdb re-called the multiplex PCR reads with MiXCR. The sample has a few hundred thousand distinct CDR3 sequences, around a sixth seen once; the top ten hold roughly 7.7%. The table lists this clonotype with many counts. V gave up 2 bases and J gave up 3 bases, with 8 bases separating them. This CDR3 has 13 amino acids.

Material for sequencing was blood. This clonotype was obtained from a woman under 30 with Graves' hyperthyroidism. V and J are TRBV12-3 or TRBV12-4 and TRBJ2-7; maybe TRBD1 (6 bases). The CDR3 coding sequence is TGTGCCAGCAGTTTACGAGGGGGCTACGAGCAGTACTTC. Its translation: CASSLRGGYEQYF.